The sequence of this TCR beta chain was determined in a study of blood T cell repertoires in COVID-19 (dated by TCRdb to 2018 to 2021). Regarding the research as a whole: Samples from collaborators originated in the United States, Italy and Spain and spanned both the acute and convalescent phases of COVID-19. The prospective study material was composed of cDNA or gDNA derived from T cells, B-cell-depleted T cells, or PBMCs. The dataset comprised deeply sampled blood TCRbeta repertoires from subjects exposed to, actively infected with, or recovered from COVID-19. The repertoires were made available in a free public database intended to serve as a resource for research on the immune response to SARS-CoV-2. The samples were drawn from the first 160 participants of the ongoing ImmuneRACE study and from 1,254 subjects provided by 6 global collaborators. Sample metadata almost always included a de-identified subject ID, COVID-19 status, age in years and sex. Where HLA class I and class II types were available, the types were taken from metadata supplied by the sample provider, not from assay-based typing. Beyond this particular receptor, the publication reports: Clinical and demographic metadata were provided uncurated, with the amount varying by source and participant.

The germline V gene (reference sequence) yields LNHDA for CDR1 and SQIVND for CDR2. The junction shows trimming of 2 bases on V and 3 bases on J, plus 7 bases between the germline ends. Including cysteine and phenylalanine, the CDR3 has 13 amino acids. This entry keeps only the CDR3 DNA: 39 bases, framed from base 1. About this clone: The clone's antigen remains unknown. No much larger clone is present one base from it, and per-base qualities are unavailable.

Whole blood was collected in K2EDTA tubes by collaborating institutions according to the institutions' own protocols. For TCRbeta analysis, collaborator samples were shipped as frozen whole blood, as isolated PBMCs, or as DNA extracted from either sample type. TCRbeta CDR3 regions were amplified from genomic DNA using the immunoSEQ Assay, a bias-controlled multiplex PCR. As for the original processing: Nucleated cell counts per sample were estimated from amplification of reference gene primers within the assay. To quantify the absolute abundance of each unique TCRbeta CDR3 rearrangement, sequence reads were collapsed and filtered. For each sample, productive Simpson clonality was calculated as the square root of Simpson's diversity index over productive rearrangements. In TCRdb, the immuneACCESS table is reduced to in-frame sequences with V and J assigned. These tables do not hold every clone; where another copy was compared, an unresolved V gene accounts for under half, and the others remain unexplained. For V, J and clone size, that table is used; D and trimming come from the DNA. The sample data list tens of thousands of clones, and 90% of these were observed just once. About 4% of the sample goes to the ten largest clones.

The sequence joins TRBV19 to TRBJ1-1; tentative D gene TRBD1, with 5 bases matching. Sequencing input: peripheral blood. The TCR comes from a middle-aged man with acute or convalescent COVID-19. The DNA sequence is TGTGCCAGTAGTATAAGCAGGGACACTGAAGCTTTCTTT. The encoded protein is CASSISRDTEAFF. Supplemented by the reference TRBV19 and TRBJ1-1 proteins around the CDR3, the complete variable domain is DGGITQSPKYLFRKEGQNVTLSCEQNLNHDAMYWYRQDPGQGLRLIYYSQIVNDFQKGDIAEGYSVSREKKESFPLTVTSAQKNPTAFYLCASSISRDTEAFFGQGTRLTVV.